These 26 T cell receptor beta chains originate from one sample sequenced in a study of neoadjuvant anti-PD-1 for oral cavity cancer. Method: immunoSEQ multiplex PCR; TCRdb's copy keeps in-frame clones and lacks some. This sample has tens of thousands of clones, with around 83% found just once. The specimen was PBMCs, collected before nivolumab (anti-PD-1) treatment. Receptors originate from a person between 35 and 79 years old with oral cavity squamous cell carcinoma.

About this clone: At the DNA level, this CDR3 is encoded by other sequences in the same sample as well. CDR3 bases: TGCGCCAGCAGCTTGGTAGGGGGAACTGGAAACACCATATATTTT. It is translated as CASSLVGGTGNTIYF. The rearrangement links TRBV5-1 to TRBJ1-3, with TRBD1 as a possible D gene (6 bases). Germline V gene data show CDR1 as SGHRS and CDR2 as YFSETQ. CDR3 size: 15 residues. V dropped 0 bases and J dropped 2 bases, with 9 bases sitting between them.

This clone has only one observation. J is TRBJ2-5 and V is TRBV4-1; 8 bases line up with TRBD2. With V trimmed by 5 bases and J by 3 bases, 2 bases remained unmatched. Germline values: CDR1 MGHRA, CDR2 YSYEKL. There are 13 residues in the CDR3. This CDR3 reads CASSSGGEETQYF. The CDR3 DNA sequence: TGCGCCAGCAGCTCGGGGGGGGAAGAGACCCAGTACTTC.

The J gene is TRBJ1-1, the V gene TRBV5-5; the match to TRBD1 covers 8 bases. The ends lost 4 bases at V and 5 bases at J; junction bases unmatched: 7. CDR1 and CDR2 from the germline V gene are SGHKS and YYEKEE (reference sequence). This CDR3 region has 14 residues. The CDR3 sequence is CASSIRQGRTEAFF. CDR3 DNA sequence: TGTGCCAGCAGCATTAGACAGGGGAGGACTGAAGCTTTCTTT.

In its sample, this clone was seen a few times. The chain couples TRBV4-1 to TRBJ1-2, with a possible D match to TRBD1 (5 bases). Deletions cut 2 bases from V and 5 bases from J, with 12 bases between. Germline V gene data show CDR1 as MGHRA and CDR2 as YSYEKL. The CDR3 has 14 amino acids. The CDR3 sequence: CASSQRDRRYGYTF. The CDR3 coding sequence is TGCGCCAGCAGCCAACGGGACCGTCGTTATGGCTACACCTTC.

The V gene is TRBV4-1, the J gene TRBJ1-4, with TRBD1 matching 7 bases. With V trimmed by 6 bases and J by 8 bases, 9 bases remained unmatched. This CDR3 is 14 amino acids long. Germline loops: CDR1 MGHRA, CDR2 YSYEKL. DNA for the CDR3: TGCGCCAGCAGAGGGGTACGACAGGGAGAAAAACTGTTTTTT. It specifies CASRGVRQGEKLFF.

This clone was recorded a few times. The chain links TRBV7-9 to TRBJ2-7; D is undetermined. Looked up from germline, CDR1 is SEHNR and CDR2 is FQNEAQ (reference sequence). This CDR3 spans 14 amino acids. V lost 3 bases and J 2 bases, leaving 11 bases between the germline ends. The CDR3 reads CASSLDANPYEQYF. The CDR3 DNA reads TGTGCCAGCAGCTTGGACGCGAACCCCTACGAGCAGTACTTC.

The chain couples TRBV30 to TRBJ2-7, with D possibly called TRBD1 or TRBD2 (5 bases each). V lost 0 bases and J lost 5, with 17 bases in between. CDR3 length: 15 residues. Germline values: CDR1 GTSNPN, CDR2 SVGIG (reference sequence). The CDR3 loop is CAWSVGTGLRDEQYF. CDR3 bases: TGTGCCTGGAGTGTAGGGACGGGCCTTAGGGACGAGCAGTACTTC.

The rearrangement joins TRBV5-4 to TRBJ2-7; maybe TRBD1 (6 bases). The CDR3 is made up of 16 amino acids. V lost 7 bases and J lost 0, with 20 bases in between. Germline V gives CDR1 SGHNT, CDR2 YYREEE (reference sequence). The CDR3 bases are TGTGCCAGCTTTCCCCACGAAGAGACAGGCTCCTACGAGCAGTACTTC. Translating it yields CASFPHEETGSYEQYF.

This chain uses TRBV15 with TRBJ2-1, with TRBD2 matching 11 bases. Germline lookup yields CDR1 LNHNV and CDR2 YYDKDF (reference sequence). Trimming took 5 bases from V and 6 from J; bases not matched to a gene: 9. This CDR3 has 16 residues. The CDR3 DNA sequence: TGTGCCACCAGCGTAATGACTAGCGGGATAGGCAATGAGCAGTTCTTC. This codes for CATSVMTSGIGNEQFF.

This chain joins TRBV5-1 and TRBJ1-2, with a possible D match to TRBD1 (6 bases). V lost 2 bases and J lost 1, with 9 bases in between. The germline CDR1 and CDR2 sequences are SGHRS and YFSETQ. The CDR3 is made up of 14 amino acids. The CDR3 coding sequence is TGCGCCAGCAGCTTTATACAGGGTAACTATGGCTACACCTTC. Protein: CASSFIQGNYGYTF.

The gene calls are TRBV19 and TRBJ2-1; D may match TRBD1 or TRBD2 (5 bases each). Trimming left V 1 base short and J 10 bases short, with 11 bases between. Germline loops: CDR1 LNHDA, CDR2 SQIVND (reference sequence). This CDR3 has 13 residues. In nucleotides, the CDR3 is TGTGCCAGTAGTATAGGGGACCTTAGGGAGCAGTTCTTC. Translation gives CASSIGDLREQFF.

The chain combines TRBV2 with TRBJ2-2, with TRBD2 identical over 9 bases. Germline CDR1 reads SNHLY; CDR2 reads FYNNEI. The CDR3 is 15 amino acids. V dropped 8 bases and J dropped 4; count of bases not matched to a gene: 8. The CDR3 DNA sequence: TGTGCCAGCGGGATAGCGGGAGTTATCACCGGGGAGCTGTTTTTT. As protein: CASGIAGVITGELFF.

The V and J genes are TRBV28 and TRBJ2-7, with 10 positions matching TRBD2. Per germline, CDR1 MDHEN and CDR2 SYDVKM. This CDR3 comprises 14 residues. V lost 4 bases to trimming and J lost 7 bases; unmatched junction nucleotides: 7. CDR3 loop: CASSSPGLAAEQYF. CDR3 sequence (DNA): TGTGCCAGCAGTTCCCCAGGACTAGCGGCTGAGCAGTACTTC.

V is TRBV5-4 and J is TRBJ2-3; D might be TRBD1 or TRBD2, each matching 5 bases. The germline CDR1 and CDR2 sequences are SGHNT and YYREEE (reference sequence). The CDR3 runs 16 residues. V lost 3 bases and J 1 base, leaving 15 bases between the germline ends. The CDR3 spells CASSWGRNLGTDTQYF. The CDR3 DNA reads TGTGCCAGCAGCTGGGGACGCAATCTAGGCACAGATACGCAGTATTTT.

The rearrangement joins TRBV28 to TRBJ1-5; no reliable D call. CDR1 and CDR2 (germline): MDHEN, SYDVKM. Trimming left V 5 bases short and J 2 bases short, with 10 bases between. The CDR3 extends over 14 amino acids. The CDR3 DNA is TGTGCCAGCAGTCCTCTTTGGGGCAATCAGCCCCAGCATTTT. Amino acid sequence: CASSPLWGNQPQHF.

The genes are TRBV9 and TRBJ1-4; D may be TRBD1 (5 bases). Trimming shortened V by 0 bases and J by 3 bases, and 9 bases separated the two germline ends. The CDR3 has 15 amino acids. The germline gives CDR1 SGDLS, CDR2 YYNGEE. The CDR3 here is CASSVEGVANEKLFF. In nucleotides, the CDR3 is TGTGCCAGCAGCGTAGAAGGGGTGGCTAATGAAAAACTGTTTTTT.

V is TRBV6-1 and J is TRBJ1-6, with TRBD1 matching over 8 bases. There are 14 residues in the CDR3. Germline V CDR1 and CDR2: MNHNS, SASEGT. The V and J ends lost 5 bases and 7 bases, in that order; junction bases with no gene match: 4. The CDR3 is CASSPRTGNSPLHF. In nucleotides, the CDR3 is TGTGCCAGCAGTCCGAGGACAGGGAATTCACCCCTCCACTTT.

V usage is TRBV30 and J usage is TRBJ1-2; TRBD1 is a possible D gene (5 bases). The V and J ends lost 4 bases and 1 base respectively, with 22 bases between them. This CDR3 comprises 17 residues. From germline, CDR1 is GTSNPN and CDR2 SVGIG (reference sequence). CDR3 region: CAWNQWYRTKSNYGYTF. DNA of the CDR3: TGTGCCTGGAATCAATGGTACCGGACAAAAAGTAACTATGGCTACACCTTC.

The rearrangement uses TRBV19 and TRBJ2-5, with D unresolved. The germline V gene encodes CDR1 LNHDA and CDR2 SQIVND (reference sequence). The CDR3 consists of 12 residues. Trimming took 5 bases from V and 4 from J, leaving 8 bases between them. The CDR3 is CASSLRRETQYF. The CDR3 DNA sequence: TGTGCCAGTAGTCTCCGACGAGAGACCCAGTACTTC.

The chain carries TRBV19 and TRBJ1-1; D is possibly TRBD1 (5 bases). Trimming took 5 bases from V and 1 from J, leaving 17 bases between them. The V gene's germline CDR1 is LNHDA and CDR2 SQIVND (reference sequence). This CDR3 has 16 residues. The CDR3 DNA reads as TGTGCCAGTAGTCCCACCGGGACTGTTCGGAACACTGAAGCTTTCTTT. Translated: CASSPTGTVRNTEAFF.

The rearrangement links TRBV13 to TRBJ2-7; D remains ambiguous. The germline CDR1 and CDR2 sequences are PRHDT and FYEKMQ (reference sequence). Trimming took 2 bases from V and 5 from J, leaving 7 bases between them. This CDR3 region has 12 residues. CDR3 nucleotide sequence: TGTGCCAGCAGCTTATCTGGGAACGAGCAGTACTTC. It is translated as CASSLSGNEQYF.

The chain combines TRBV5-1 with TRBJ2-6; tentatively, D is TRBD1 (6 bases). Germline V gene sequence: CDR1 SGHRS, CDR2 YFSETQ. The CDR3 runs 18 residues. Trimming removed 4 bases from V and 5 bases from J, with 22 bases in between. This CDR3 reads CASSPDGTEQGWANVLTF. As DNA, the CDR3 is TGCGCCAGCAGCCCTGATGGGACCGAACAGGGTTGGGCCAACGTCCTGACTTTC.

The V gene is TRBV30, the J gene TRBJ2-1, with D possibly being TRBD1 or TRBD2 (5 bases each). CDR3 length equals 18 residues. V lost 0 bases and J lost 9, with 27 bases in between. Germline lookup yields CDR1 GTSNPN and CDR2 SVGIG (reference sequence). The CDR3: CAWSVQVGAEVYWGEQFF. Written as DNA, the CDR3 is TGTGCCTGGAGTGTACAGGTCGGGGCTGAGGTGTATTGGGGTGAGCAGTTCTTC.

CDR3 sequence: CASSLQLSGTGSEQYF. The CDR3 nucleotides are TGCGCCAGCAGCCTCCAACTGTCCGGGACAGGGAGCGAGCAGTACTTC. The gene calls are TRBV5-1 and TRBJ2-7; 9 positions match TRBD1. The CDR3 totals 16 residues. The V gene end was trimmed by 4 bases and the J gene end by 6 bases; junction bases not matched to a gene: 14. From germline, CDR1 is SGHRS and CDR2 YFSETQ.

This clone was observed once. The V gene is TRBV7-9, the J gene TRBJ2-7; D is undetermined. Germline assignment: CDR1 SEHNR and CDR2 FQNEAQ (reference sequence). V was shortened by 4 bases and J by 4 bases, with 14 bases between the two germline ends. The CDR3 extends over 14 amino acids. The DNA for the CDR3 is TGTGCCAGCAGCTCCAGGAACCTTCGGTACGAGCAGTACTTC. As protein: CASSSRNLRYEQYF.

V gene TRBV6-5 combines with J gene TRBJ2-7; the match to TRBD2 covers 10 bases. Trimming cost V 5 bases and J 4 bases; bases outside gene matches: 8. The CDR3 is 15 residues long. Germline CDR1 MNHEY, CDR2 SVGAGI. The CDR3 is CASSRTGLAAYEQYF. CDR3 coding DNA: TGTGCCAGCAGTCGCACTGGACTAGCGGCATACGAGCAGTACTTC.